What follows describes a single T cell receptor beta chain. Sequenced by immunoSEQ multiplex PCR; TCRdb stores in-frame clones only, minus some. The sample yields 150,000 or so clones, just over 90% seen once. The source of the sample is a study of T cell responses to AZD1222 COVID-19 vaccine. V was clipped by 3 bases and J by 2 bases, with 11 bases between them. Germline assignment: CDR1 SGHAT and CDR2 FQNNGV. The CDR3 is 15 residues long. This specimen was peripheral blood, taken 28 days after the second AZD1222 dose. This receptor was identified in an adult who received the AZD1222 COVID-19 vaccine. The rearrangement links TRBV11-2 to TRBJ1-3; maybe TRBD1 (5 bases). CDR3 bases: TGTGCCAGCAGCTTCATCCCGGGGGCTGGAAACACCATATATTTT. Residues: CASSFIPGAGNTIYF.